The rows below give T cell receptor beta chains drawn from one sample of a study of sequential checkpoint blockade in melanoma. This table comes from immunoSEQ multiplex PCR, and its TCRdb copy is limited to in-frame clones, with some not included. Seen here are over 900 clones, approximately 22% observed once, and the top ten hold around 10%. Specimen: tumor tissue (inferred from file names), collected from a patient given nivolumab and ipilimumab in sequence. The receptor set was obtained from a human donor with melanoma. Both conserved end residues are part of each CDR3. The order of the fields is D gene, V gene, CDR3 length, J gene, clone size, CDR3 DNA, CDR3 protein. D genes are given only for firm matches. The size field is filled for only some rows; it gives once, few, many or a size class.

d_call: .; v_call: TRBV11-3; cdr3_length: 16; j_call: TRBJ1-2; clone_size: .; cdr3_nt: TGTGCCAGCGAGGAGGCAGGGTGGGACGCTGACTATGGCTACACCTTC; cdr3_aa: CASEEAGWDADYGYTF
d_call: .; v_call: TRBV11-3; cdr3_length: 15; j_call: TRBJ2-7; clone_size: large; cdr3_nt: TGTGCCAGCAGCTCACCGGGACCCCTTCGGTACGAGCAGTACTTC; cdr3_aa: CASSSPGPLRYEQYF
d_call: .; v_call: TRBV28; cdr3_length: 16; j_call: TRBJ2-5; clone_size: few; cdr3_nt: TGTGCCAGCAGTTTAGGGGTACGAGATCGGGGGGAGACCCAGTACTTC; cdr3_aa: CASSLGVRDRGETQYF
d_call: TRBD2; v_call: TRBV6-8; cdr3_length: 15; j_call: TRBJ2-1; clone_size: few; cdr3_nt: TGTGCCAGCAGACTCCCAGGACTAGCGGGAACTGAGCAGTTCTTC; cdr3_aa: CASRLPGLAGTEQFF
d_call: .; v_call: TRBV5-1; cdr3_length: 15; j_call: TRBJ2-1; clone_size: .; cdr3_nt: TGCGCCAGCAGCTTCGGTCATTCGGGGAACGATGAGCAGTTCTTC; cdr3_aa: CASSFGHSGNDEQFF
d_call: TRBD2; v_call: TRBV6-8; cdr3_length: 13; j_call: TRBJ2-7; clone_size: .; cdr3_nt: TGTGCCAGCCGGACTAGCGGGATGTACGAGCAGTACTTC; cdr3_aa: CASRTSGMYEQYF
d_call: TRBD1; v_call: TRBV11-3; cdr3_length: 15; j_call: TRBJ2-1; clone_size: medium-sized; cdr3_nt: TGTGCCAGCAGCTTACCAGGGGGCTTGTACAATGAGCAGTTCTTC; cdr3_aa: CASSLPGGLYNEQFF
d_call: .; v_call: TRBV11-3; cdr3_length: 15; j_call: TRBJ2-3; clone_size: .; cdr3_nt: TGTGCCAGCAGCTCTAGCGAGCTTAGCACAGATACGCAGTATTTT; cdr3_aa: CASSSSELSTDTQYF
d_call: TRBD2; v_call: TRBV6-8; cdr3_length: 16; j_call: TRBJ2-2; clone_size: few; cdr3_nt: TGTGCCAGCGAGGGTATAGCGGGAGGGGAGACCGGGGAGCTGTTTTTT; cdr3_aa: CASEGIAGGETGELFF
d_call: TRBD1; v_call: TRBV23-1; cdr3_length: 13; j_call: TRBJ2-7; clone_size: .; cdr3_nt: TGCGCCAGCACGGACAGGGGAATCCACGAGCAGTACTTC; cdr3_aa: CASTDRGIHEQYF
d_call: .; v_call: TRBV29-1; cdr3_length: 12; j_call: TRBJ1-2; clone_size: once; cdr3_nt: TGCAGCGTTGTAGTTAGTAACTATGGCTACACCTTC; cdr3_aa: CSVVVSNYGYTF
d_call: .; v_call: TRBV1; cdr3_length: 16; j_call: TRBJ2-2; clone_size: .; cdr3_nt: TGCGCCAGCAGCCACCTGGGATTCGTGAACACCGGGGAGCTGTTTTTT; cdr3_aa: CASSHLGFVNTGELFF
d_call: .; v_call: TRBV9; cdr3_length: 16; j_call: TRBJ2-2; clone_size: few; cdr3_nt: TGTGCCAGCAAGGCTTCTCTCCTAGGGAGCACCGGGGAGCTGTTTTTT; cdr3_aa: CASKASLLGSTGELFF
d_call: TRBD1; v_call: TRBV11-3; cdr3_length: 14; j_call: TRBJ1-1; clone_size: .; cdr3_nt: TGTGCCAGCAGGGGGACAGCCTCGAACACTGAAGCTTTCTTT; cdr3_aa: CASRGTASNTEAFF
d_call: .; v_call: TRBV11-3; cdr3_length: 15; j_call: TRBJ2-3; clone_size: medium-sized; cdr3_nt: TGTGCCAGCAGCTTAGTATCGCAGGGCACAGATACGCAGTATTTT; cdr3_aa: CASSLVSQGTDTQYF
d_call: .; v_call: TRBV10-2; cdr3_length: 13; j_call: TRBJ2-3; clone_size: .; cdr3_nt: TGCGCCAGCGATGCGGAAGGCACAGATACGCAGTATTTT; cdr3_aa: CASDAEGTDTQYF
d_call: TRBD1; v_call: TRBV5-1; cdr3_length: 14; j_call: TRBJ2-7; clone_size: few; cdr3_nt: TGCGCCAGCAGCCTTTGGACAGGGTCCTACGAGCAGTACTTC; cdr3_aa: CASSLWTGSYEQYF
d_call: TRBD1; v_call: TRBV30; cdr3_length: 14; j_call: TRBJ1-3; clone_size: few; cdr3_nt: TGTGCCTGGAGTCGGGGACAGTCGGGAAACACCATATATTTT; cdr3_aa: CAWSRGQSGNTIYF
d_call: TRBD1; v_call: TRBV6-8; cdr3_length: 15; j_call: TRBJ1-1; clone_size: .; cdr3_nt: TGTGCCAGCAGAAAGGGACAGGGTTGGGGCACTGAAGCTTTCTTT; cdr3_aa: CASRKGQGWGTEAFF
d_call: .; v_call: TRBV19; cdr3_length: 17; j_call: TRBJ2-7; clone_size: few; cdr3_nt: TGTGCCAGTAGGCCGCGGGGCGGAAGGGGCGGCCGTGGGGAGCAGTACTTC; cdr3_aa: CASRPRGGRGGRGEQYF
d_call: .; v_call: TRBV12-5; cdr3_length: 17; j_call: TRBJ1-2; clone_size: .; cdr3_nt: TGTGCTAGTGGTTTGGTCCGACTCTGGGGAATGGCCTGCGGCTACACCTTC; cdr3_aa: CASGLVRLWGMACGYTF
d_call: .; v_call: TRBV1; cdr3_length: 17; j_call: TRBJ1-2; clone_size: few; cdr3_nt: TGCGCCAGCAGCTCCTTAGGAGGAGGACTGGCATTCTATGGCTACACCTTC; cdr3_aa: CASSSLGGGLAFYGYTF
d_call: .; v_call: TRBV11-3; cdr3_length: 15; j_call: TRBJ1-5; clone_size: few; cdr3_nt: TGTGCCAGCAGCTTAGGGGGCAGAAGCAATCAGCCCCAGCATTTT; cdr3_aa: CASSLGGRSNQPQHF
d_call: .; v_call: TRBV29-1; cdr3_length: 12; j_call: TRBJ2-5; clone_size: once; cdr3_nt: TGCAGCGTTGTTCAGCCGGGAGAGACCCAGTACTTC; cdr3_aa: CSVVQPGETQYF
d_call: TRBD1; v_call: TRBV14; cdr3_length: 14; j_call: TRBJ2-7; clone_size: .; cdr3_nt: TGTGCCAGCAGCCCTAGGGGGCATACCTACGAGCAGTACTTC; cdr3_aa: CASSPRGHTYEQYF
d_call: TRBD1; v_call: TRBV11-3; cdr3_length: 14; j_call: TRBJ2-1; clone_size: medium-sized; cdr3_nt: TGTGCCAGCAGCCCGCGGACAGGGATCGATGAGCAGTTCTTC; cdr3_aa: CASSPRTGIDEQFF
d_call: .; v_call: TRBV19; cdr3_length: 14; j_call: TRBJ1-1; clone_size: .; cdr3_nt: TGTGCCAGTAGTATTTCCCTAATGAACACTGAAGCTTTCTTT; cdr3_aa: CASSISLMNTEAFF
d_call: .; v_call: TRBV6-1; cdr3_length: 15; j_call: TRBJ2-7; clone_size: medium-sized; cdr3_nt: TGTGCCAGCAGTGAAGGGTGGGGTGGCAGCTACGAGCAGTACTTC; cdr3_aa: CASSEGWGGSYEQYF
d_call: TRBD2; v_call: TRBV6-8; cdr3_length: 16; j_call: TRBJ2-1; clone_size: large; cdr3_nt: TGTGCCAGCAGTTACGGCCTAGCGGGAGGATGGAATGAGCAGTTCTTC; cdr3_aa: CASSYGLAGGWNEQFF
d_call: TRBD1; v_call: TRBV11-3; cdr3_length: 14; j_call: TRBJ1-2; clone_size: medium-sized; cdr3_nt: TGTGCCAGCAGCTCCCAGGGGGTTAACTATGGCTACACCTTC; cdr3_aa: CASSSQGVNYGYTF
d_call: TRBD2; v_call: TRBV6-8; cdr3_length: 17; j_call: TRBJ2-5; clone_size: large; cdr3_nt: TGTGCCAGCAGTTACTCAATTAGCGGGGGCGGCCAAGAGACCCAGTACTTC; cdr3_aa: CASSYSISGGGQETQYF
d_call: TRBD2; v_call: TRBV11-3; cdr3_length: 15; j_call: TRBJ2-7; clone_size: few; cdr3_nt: TGTGCCAGCAGCTTGGTAGTTAGCGGGAGTCGCGAGCAGTACTTC; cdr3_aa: CASSLVVSGSREQYF
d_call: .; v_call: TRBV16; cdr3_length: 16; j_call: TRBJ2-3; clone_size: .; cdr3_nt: TGTGCCAGCAGCCCCGTCGGACCCCCAGGCCCAGATACGCAGTATTTT; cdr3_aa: CASSPVGPPGPDTQYF
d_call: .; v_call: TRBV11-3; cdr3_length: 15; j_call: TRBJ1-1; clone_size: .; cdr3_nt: TGTGCCAGCAGCTTAGTTGGTGTCAGGAACACTGAAGCTTTCTTT; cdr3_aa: CASSLVGVRNTEAFF
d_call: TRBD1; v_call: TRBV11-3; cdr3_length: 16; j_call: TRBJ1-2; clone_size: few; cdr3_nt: TGTGCCAGCAGCTCCGATACAGGGGAGGAGGACTATGGCTACACCTTC; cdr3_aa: CASSSDTGEEDYGYTF
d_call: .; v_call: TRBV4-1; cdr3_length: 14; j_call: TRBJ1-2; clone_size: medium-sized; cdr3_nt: TGCGCCAGCAGCCAAGCTGGGGGAGTCTATGGCTACACCTTC; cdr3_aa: CASSQAGGVYGYTF
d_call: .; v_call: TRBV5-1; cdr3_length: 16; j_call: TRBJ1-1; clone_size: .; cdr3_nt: TGCGCCAGCAGCTTGTGGCAGGGAAGTTCAAAAACTGAAGCTTTCTTT; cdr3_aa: CASSLWQGSSKTEAFF
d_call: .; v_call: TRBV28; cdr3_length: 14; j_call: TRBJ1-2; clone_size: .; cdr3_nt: TGTGCCAGCAGTTTATGGACAGAGGGAGGTGGCTACACCTTC; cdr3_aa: CASSLWTEGGGYTF
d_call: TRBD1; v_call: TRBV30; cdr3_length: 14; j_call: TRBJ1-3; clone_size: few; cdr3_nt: TGTGCCTGGAGTCCGGGACAGTCTGGAAACACCATATATTTT; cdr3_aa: CAWSPGQSGNTIYF
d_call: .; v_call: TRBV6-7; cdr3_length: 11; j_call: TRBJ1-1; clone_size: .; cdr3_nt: TGTGCCAGCAGTTACGGGACTGAAGCTTTCTTT; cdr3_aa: CASSYGTEAFF
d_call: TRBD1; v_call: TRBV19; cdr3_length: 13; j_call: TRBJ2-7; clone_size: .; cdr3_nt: TGTGCCAGTACCCCCGGGACAGGGAACGAGCAGTACTTC; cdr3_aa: CASTPGTGNEQYF
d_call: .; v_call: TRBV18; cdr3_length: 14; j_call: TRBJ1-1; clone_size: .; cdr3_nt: TGTGCCAGCTCACGGTACTCAGGCTACACTGAAGCTTTCTTT; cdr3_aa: CASSRYSGYTEAFF
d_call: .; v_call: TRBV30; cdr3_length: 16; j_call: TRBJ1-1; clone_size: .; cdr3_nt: TGTGCCTGTTTTCCCCCACGAGCCTGGATTAGCACTGAAGCTTTCTTT; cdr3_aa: CACFPPRAWISTEAFF
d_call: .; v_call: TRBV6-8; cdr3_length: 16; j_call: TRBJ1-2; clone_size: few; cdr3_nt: TGTGCCAGCAGGCTCGAAGGTGGAGGTCCTAAGAGTGGCTACACCTTC; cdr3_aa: CASRLEGGGPKSGYTF
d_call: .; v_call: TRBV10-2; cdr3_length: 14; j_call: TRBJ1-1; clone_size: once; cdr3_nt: TGCGCCAGCAGTAGTGGTGGGGTGAGGCCTGAAGCTTTCTTT; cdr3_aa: CASSSGGVRPEAFF
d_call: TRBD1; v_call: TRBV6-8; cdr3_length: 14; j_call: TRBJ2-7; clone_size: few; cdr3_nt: TGTGCCAGCAGTCTGGGACAGGGAGGGTACGAGCAGTACTTC; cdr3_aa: CASSLGQGGYEQYF
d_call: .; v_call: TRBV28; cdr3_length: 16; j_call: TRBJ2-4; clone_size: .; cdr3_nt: TGTGCCAGCTCTAGTACGGGACATATAGCCAAAAACATTCAGTACTTC; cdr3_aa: CASSSTGHIAKNIQYF
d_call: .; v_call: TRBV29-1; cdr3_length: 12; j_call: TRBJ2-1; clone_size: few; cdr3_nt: TGCAGCGTTGTGGAGGGGTTCAATGAGCAGTTCTTC; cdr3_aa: CSVVEGFNEQFF
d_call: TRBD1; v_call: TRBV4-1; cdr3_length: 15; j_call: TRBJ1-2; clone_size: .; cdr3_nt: TGCGCCAGCAGCCCCTCGCCGCGGGACAGTTATGGCTACACCTTC; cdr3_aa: CASSPSPRDSYGYTF
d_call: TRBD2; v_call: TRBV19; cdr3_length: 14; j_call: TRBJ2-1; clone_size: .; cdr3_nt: TGTGCCAGTAGTATAGGGACTAGCAGGGATGAGCAGTTCTTC; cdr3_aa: CASSIGTSRDEQFF
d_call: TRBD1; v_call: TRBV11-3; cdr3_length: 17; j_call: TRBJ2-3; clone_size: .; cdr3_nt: TGTGCCAGCAGCTTCATGGGAACAGGGGCTGGAACAGATACGCAGTATTTT; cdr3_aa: CASSFMGTGAGTDTQYF
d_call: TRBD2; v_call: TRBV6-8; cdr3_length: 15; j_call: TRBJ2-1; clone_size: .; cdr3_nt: TGTGCCAGCAGTTTGGGGACTAGCGGACTCAATGAGCAGTTCTTC; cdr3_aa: CASSLGTSGLNEQFF
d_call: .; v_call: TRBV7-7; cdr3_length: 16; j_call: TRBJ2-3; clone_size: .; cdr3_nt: TGTGCCAGCAGCCAAGAGTGGGCGGGAAGGACAGATACGCAGTATTTT; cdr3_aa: CASSQEWAGRTDTQYF